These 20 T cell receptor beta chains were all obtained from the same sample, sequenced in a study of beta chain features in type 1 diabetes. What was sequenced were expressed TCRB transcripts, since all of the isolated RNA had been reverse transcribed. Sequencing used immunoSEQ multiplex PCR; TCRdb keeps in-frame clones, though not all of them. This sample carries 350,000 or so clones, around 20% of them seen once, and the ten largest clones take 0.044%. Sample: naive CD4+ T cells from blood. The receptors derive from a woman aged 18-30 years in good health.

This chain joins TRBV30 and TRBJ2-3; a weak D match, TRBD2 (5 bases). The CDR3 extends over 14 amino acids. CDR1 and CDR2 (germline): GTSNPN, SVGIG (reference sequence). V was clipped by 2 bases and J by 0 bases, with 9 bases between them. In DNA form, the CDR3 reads TGTGCCTGGAGTATCGGACTCAGCACAGATACGCAGTATTTT. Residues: CAWSIGLSTDTQYF. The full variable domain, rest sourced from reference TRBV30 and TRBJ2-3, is SQTIHQWPATLVQPVGSPLSLECTVEGTSNPNLYWYRQAAGRGLQLLFYSVGIGQISSEVPQNLSASRPQDRQFILSSKKLLLSDSGFYLCAWSIGLSTDTQYFGPGTRLTVL.

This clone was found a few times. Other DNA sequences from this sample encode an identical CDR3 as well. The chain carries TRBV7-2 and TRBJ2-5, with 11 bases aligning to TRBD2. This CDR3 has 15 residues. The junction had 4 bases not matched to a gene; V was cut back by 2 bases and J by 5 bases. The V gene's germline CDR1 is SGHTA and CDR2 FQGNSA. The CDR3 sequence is CASSLLAGGPETQYF. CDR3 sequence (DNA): TGTGCCAGCAGCTTATTAGCGGGGGGGCCGGAGACCCAGTACTTC.

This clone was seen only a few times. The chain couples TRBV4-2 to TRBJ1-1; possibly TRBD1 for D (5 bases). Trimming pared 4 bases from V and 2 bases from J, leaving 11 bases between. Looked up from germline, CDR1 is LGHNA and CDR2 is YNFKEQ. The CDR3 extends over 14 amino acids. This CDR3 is CASSPLRGNTEAFF. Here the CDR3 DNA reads TGTGCCAGCAGCCCTCTAAGGGGTAACACTGAAGCTTTCTTT.

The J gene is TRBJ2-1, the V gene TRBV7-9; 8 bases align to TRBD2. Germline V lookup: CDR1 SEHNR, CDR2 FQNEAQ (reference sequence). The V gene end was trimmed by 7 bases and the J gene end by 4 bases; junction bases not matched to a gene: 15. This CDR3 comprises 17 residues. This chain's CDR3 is CASNRRLGGRTYNEQFF. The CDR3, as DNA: TGTGCCAGCAACCGCCGCCTTGGCGGGAGGACGTACAATGAGCAGTTCTTC.

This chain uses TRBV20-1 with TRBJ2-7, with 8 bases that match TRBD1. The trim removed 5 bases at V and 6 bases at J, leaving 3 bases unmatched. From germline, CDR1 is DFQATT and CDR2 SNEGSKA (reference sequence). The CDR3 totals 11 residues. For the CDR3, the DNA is TGCAGTGCTGGACAGGGTGGCGAGCAGTACTTC. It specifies CSAGQGGEQYF.

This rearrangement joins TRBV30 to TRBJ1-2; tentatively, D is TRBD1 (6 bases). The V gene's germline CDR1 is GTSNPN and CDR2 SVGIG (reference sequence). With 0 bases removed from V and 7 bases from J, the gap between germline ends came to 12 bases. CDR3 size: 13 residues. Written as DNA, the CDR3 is TGTGCCTGGAGTGTTTCAGGGGTGGGTGGCTACACCTTC. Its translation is CAWSVSGVGGYTF. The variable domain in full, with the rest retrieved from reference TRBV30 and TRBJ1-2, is SQTIHQWPATLVQPVGSPLSLECTVEGTSNPNLYWYRQAAGRGLQLLFYSVGIGQISSEVPQNLSASRPQDRQFILSSKKLLLSDSGFYLCAWSVSGVGGYTFGSGTRLTVV.

The CDR3 spells CASSPSRGTQYF. The CDR3 DNA reads TGTGCCAGCAGTCCTAGTCGCGGTACGCAGTATTTT. The chain is built from TRBV6-5 and TRBJ2-3; no definite D call. The CDR3 totals 12 residues. The germline V and J ends were trimmed by 5 bases and 8 bases, with 11 bases remaining between them. CDR1 and CDR2 from the germline V gene are MNHEY and SVGAGI.

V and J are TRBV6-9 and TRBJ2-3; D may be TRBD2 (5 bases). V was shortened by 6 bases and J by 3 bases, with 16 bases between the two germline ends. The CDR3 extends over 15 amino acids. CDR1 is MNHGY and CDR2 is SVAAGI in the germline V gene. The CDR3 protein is CASSLSASGTDTQYF. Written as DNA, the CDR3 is TGTGCCAGCAGCTTATCGGCCAGCGGTACAGATACGCAGTATTTT.

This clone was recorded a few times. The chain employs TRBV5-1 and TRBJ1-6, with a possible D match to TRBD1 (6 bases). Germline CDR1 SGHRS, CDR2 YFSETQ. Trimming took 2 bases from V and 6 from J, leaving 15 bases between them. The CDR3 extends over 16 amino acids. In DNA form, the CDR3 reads TGCGCCAGCAGCTTTCGGGGGGCCGGGCTTAATTCACCCCTCCACTTT. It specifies CASSFRGAGLNSPLHF.

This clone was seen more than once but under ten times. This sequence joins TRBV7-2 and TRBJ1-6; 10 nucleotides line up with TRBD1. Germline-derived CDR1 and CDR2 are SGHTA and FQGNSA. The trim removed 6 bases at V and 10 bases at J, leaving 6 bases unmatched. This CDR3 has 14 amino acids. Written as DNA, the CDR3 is TGTGCCAGCAGACAGGACAGGGGGTCCTCACCCCTCCACTTT. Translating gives CASRQDRGSSPLHF.

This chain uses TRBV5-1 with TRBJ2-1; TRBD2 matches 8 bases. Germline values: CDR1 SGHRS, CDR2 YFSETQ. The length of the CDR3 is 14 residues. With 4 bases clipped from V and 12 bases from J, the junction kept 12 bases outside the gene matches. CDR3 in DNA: TGCGCCAGCAGCCCAGCGGGGGACCTTCGGGGGCAGTTCTTC. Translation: CASSPAGDLRGQFF.

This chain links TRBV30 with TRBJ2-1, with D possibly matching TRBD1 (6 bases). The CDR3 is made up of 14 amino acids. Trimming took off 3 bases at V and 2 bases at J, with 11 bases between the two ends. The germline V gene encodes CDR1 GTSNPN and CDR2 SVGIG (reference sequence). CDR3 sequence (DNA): TGTGCCTGGAGCCAAGGGGGACCCTACAATGAGCAGTTCTTC. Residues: CAWSQGGPYNEQFF. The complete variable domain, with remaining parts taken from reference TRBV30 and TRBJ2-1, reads SQTIHQWPATLVQPVGSPLSLECTVEGTSNPNLYWYRQAAGRGLQLLFYSVGIGQISSEVPQNLSASRPQDRQFILSSKKLLLSDSGFYLCAWSQGGPYNEQFFGPGTRLTVL.

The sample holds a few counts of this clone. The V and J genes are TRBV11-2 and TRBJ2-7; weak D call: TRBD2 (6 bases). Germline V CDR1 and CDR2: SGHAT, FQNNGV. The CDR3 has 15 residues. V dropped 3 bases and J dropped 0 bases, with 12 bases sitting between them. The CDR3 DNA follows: TGTGCCAGCAGCTTCGTAGCGGACGTCTCCTACGAGCAGTACTTC. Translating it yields CASSFVADVSYEQYF.

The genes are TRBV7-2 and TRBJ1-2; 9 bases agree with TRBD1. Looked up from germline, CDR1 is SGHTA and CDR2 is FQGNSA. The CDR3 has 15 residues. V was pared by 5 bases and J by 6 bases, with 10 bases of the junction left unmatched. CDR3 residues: CASSQDRGPWDGYTF. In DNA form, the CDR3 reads TGTGCCAGCAGCCAGGACAGGGGCCCTTGGGATGGCTACACCTTC. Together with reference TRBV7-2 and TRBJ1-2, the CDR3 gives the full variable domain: GAGVSQSPSNKVTEKGKDVELRCDPISGHTALYWYRQSLGQGLEFLIYFQGNSAPDKSGLPSDRFSAERTGGSVSTLTIQRTQQEDSAVYLCASSQDRGPWDGYTFGSGTRLTVV.

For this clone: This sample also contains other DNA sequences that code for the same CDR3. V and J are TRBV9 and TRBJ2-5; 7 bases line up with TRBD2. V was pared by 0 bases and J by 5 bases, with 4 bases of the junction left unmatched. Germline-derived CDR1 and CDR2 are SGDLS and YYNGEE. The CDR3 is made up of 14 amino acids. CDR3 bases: TGTGCCAGCAGCGTAGAAGCGGGAAGGGAGACCCAGTACTTC. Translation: CASSVEAGRETQYF.

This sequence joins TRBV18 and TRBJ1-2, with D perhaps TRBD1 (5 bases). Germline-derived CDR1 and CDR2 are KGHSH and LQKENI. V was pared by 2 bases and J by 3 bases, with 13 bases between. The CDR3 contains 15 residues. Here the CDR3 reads CASSPSRQMDYGYTF. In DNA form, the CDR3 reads TGTGCCAGCTCACCATCGAGACAGATGGACTATGGCTACACCTTC.

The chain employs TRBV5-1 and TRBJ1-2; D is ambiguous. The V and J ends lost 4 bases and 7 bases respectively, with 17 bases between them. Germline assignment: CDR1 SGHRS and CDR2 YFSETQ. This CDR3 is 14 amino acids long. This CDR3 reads CASSRTGPEPGYTF. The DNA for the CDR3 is TGCGCCAGCAGCCGGACTGGGCCGGAACCTGGCTACACCTTC.

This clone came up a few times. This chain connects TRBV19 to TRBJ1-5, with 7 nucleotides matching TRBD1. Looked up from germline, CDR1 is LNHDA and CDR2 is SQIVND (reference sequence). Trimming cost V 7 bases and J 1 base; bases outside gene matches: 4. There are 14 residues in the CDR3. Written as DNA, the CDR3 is TGTGCCAGTACAGTGGACAGGAGCAATCAGCCCCAGCATTTT. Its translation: CASTVDRSNQPQHF. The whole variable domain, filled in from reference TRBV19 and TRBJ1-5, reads DGGITQSPKYLFRKEGQNVTLSCEQNLNHDAMYWYRQDPGQGLRLIYYSQIVNDFQKGDIAEGYSVSREKKESFPLTVTSAQKNPTAFYLCASTVDRSNQPQHFGDGTRLSIL.

This CDR3 is CASSLGLRGAFSQPQHF. CDR3 bases: TGTGCCAGCAGCTTAGGGTTACGGGGGGCATTTAGTCAGCCCCAGCATTTT. The V gene is TRBV7-2, the J gene TRBJ1-5, with D perhaps TRBD1 (6 bases). The germline V and J ends were trimmed by 1 base and 6 bases, with 19 bases remaining between them. Germline V gives CDR1 SGHTA, CDR2 FQGNSA. CDR3 length equals 17 residues.

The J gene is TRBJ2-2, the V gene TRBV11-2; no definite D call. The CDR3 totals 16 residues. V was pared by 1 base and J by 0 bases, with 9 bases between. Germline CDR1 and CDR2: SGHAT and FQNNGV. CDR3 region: CASSLVRTSNTGELFF. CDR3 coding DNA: TGTGCCAGCAGCTTAGTCCGCACTTCGAACACCGGGGAGCTGTTTTTT. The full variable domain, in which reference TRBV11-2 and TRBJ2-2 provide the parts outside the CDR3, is EAGVAQSPRYKIIEKRQSVAFWCNPISGHATLYWYQQILGQGPKLLIQFQNNGVVDDSQLPKDRFSAERLKGVDSTLKIQPAKLEDSAVYLCASSLVRTSNTGELFFGEGSRLTVL.